The rows below give T cell receptor beta chains drawn from one sample of a study of low-dose radiotherapy and immunotherapy resistance in tumors. TCRdb called the reads again in MiXCR, with one record for every CDR3 protein. This table holds around 84,000 distinct CDR3 sequences, roughly 17% found once. The source material was PBMCs, sampled after low-dose radiotherapy plus immunotherapy. Every receptor here comes from a male donor with prostate cancer. The CDR3 runs from the conserved cysteine through the conserved F or W. The order of the fields is D gene, CDR3 length, V gene, clone size, J gene, CDR3 protein, CDR3 DNA. A D gene is named only where the DNA matches it firmly. Clone sizes are shown as how often the clone was seen (once, few, many) or a class if it is expanded.

D: TRBD1; length: 15; V: TRBV5-6; size: many; J: TRBJ2-3; CDR3: CASSPRTGGEYTQYF; DNA: TGTGCCAGCAGCCCCAGGACAGGGGGCGAATATACGCAGTATTTT
D: TRBD2; length: 14; V: TRBV6-5; size: few; J: TRBJ2-7; CDR3: CASSSALAVAEQYF; DNA: TGTGCCAGCAGTTCGGCACTAGCGGTCGCCGAGCAGTACTTC
D: -; length: 12; V: TRBV28; size: few; J: TRBJ1-6; CDR3: CASSFSNSPLHF; DNA: TGTGCCAGCAGTTTTAGTAATTCACCCCTCCACTTT
D: TRBD1; length: 13; V: TRBV19; size: many; J: TRBJ2-5; CDR3: CASSDTGVETQYF; DNA: TGTGCCAGTAGTGACACAGGGGTGGAGACCCAGTACTTC
D: TRBD2; length: 16; V: TRBV6-6; size: many; J: TRBJ2-3; CDR3: CASSYGTSRNNNPQYF; DNA: TGTGCCAGCAGTTACGGGACTAGCCGTAACAATAACCCCCAGTATTTT
D: TRBD1; length: 13; V: TRBV20-1; size: many; J: TRBJ1-5; CDR3: CSAGTGANQPQHF; DNA: TGCAGTGCTGGGACAGGGGCTAATCAGCCCCAGCATTTT
D: TRBD2; length: 15; V: TRBV19; size: many; J: TRBJ2-2; CDR3: CATGGLAVIGGELFF; DNA: TGTGCCACTGGGGGACTAGCGGTCATTGGCGGGGAGCTGTTTTTT
D: -; length: 17; V: TRBV10-3; size: many; J: TRBJ2-7; CDR3: CAISESLVGNNSYEQYF; DNA: TGTGCCATCAGTGAGTCCCTAGTGGGGAACAACTCCTACGAGCAGTACTTC
D: -; length: 15; V: TRBV5-4; size: many; J: TRBJ2-1; CDR3: CASSLAGVAYNEQFF; DNA: TGTGCCAGCAGCTTGGCGGGAGTTGCCTACAATGAGCAGTTCTTC
D: -; length: 13; V: TRBV30; size: many; J: TRBJ2-2; CDR3: CAWTYGSRGELFF; DNA: TGTGCCTGGACGTACGGGAGTCGCGGGGAGCTGTTTTTT
D: -; length: 14; V: TRBV18; size: many; J: TRBJ1-2; CDR3: CASSPTEGLGGYTF; DNA: TGTGCCAGCTCACCGACAGAGGGTTTAGGAGGCTACACCTTC
D: TRBD2; length: 20; V: TRBV7-2; size: many; J: TRBJ2-1; CDR3: CASSSLQRLAGPSSYNEQFF; DNA: TGTGCCAGCAGCTCCTTACAGCGACTAGCGGGCCCTAGCTCCTACAATGAGCAGTTCTTC
D: -; length: 12; V: TRBV28; size: many; J: TRBJ2-3; CDR3: CASSSLGDTQYF; DNA: TGTGCCAGCAGTTCCCTTGGGGATACGCAGTATTTT
D: TRBD1; length: 15; V: TRBV10-3; size: many; J: TRBJ1-5; CDR3: CAISAGTGSNQPQHF; DNA: TGTGCCATCAGTGCCGGGACAGGGAGCAATCAGCCCCAGCATTTT